The TCR beta chain under discussion was sequenced for a study of T cell repertoires in cytomegalovirus infection. Overall study results and limits: The ex vivo response was dominated by HLA-C-restricted CMV-specific TCR beta clonotypes.

Ten or more counts support this clonotype. Its antigen is not known. One entry per CDR3 protein results from TCRdb running MiXCR on the reads. The data contain about 300,000 distinct CDR3 sequences, around 10% of them seen just once; the ten biggest clones take up around 2.5%. The CDR3 has 11 residues. Germline V gives CDR1 DFQATT, CDR2 SNEGSKA (reference sequence). The V gene lost 3 bases and the J gene lost 10 bases, with 12 bases spanning the gap. The rearrangement links TRBV20-1 to TRBJ1-1, with a tentative D call TRBD1 (6 bases). The material sequenced was PBMCs. This TCR derives from a human donor in good health (CMV status not recorded). Some clones in this sample may be carry-over from other donors' samples. The CDR3 region is CSASSGVGAFF. DNA for the CDR3: TGCAGTGCTAGTTCAGGGGTGGGAGCTTTCTTT.